What follows are 32 T cell receptor beta chains derived from one specimen sequenced in a study of T cell repertoires and HLA-DP antigens. Here immunoSEQ multiplex PCR was the method, and the copy in TCRdb shows in-frame clones only, minus some. The top ten hold 48% of the sample, which has nearly 2,500 clones, over 55% seen once. After approximately 15 days, CD4+ cells were restimulated 24 h with the same allogeneic DPB1. HeLa stimulator cells carried retrovirally transduced HLA-DPA1/DPB1, HLA-DM, invariant chain and CD80. The sequencing sample was made of CD137- CD4+ T cells from cultured PBMCs. The origin of the receptors is a man in his fifties or sixties in good health and CMV-seronegative.

The chain has TRBV11-2 and TRBJ2-1; 8 nucleotides line up with TRBD2. This CDR3 is 14 amino acids long. V lost 1 base to trimming and J lost 9 bases; unmatched junction nucleotides: 5. The germline V gene has CDR1 SGHAT and CDR2 FQNNGV. The CDR3 nucleotides are TGTGCCAGCAGCTTAGCGGGACTAGTTCTTGAGCAGTTCTTC. It yields the protein CASSLAGLVLEQFF.

This clone has just a few counts. In DNA form, the CDR3 reads TGTGCCAGCAGCTTAGGTGGACAGGGCCCCTACAATGAGCAGTTCTTC. As protein: CASSLGGQGPYNEQFF. The V and J genes are TRBV7-9 and TRBJ2-1; 8 nucleotides align to TRBD1. V lost 1 base, J lost 2 bases, and 4 bases stayed unmatched. The CDR3 is 16 residues long. Germline loops: CDR1 SEHNR, CDR2 FQNEAQ (reference sequence).

This sequence joins TRBV7-3 and TRBJ2-5; no firm D call. The V gene's germline CDR1 is SGHTA and CDR2 FQGTGA. Trimming left V 8 bases short and J 5 bases short, with 15 bases between. The CDR3 has 13 residues. The CDR3, as DNA: TGTGCCAGCGGGCGGAACCATGGGGAGACCCAGTACTTC. It yields the protein CASGRNHGETQYF.

The rearrangement links TRBV19 to TRBJ1-6, with D possibly being TRBD1 (5 bases). This CDR3 is built from 12 residues. CDR1 and CDR2 (germline): LNHDA, SQIVND (reference sequence). V was trimmed by 6 bases and J by 8 bases, leaving 8 bases between them. The CDR3 spells CASRLRDSPLHF. The CDR3 nucleotides read TGTGCCAGTAGGCTCAGGGATTCACCCCTCCACTTT.

The gene calls are TRBV28 and TRBJ1-6; D remains unclear. The CDR3 is 11 amino acids. V dropped 6 bases and J dropped 8 bases, with 5 bases sitting between them. The germline CDR1 and CDR2 sequences are MDHEN and SYDVKM. The CDR3 sequence is CASREDSPLHF. The DNA for the CDR3 is TGTGCCAGCAGAGAGGATTCACCCCTCCACTTT.

The chain joins TRBV5-4 to TRBJ2-1; 10 bases match TRBD2. CDR3 size: 15 residues. CDR1 SGHNT and CDR2 YYREEE come from the germline V gene (reference sequence). J lost 8 bases, V lost 0 bases, and 5 bases had no gene match. The CDR3 spells CASSLGLAGVDEQFF. For the CDR3, the DNA is TGTGCCAGCAGCTTGGGGCTAGCGGGAGTCGATGAGCAGTTCTTC. The entire variable domain, with the rest obtained from reference TRBV5-4 and TRBJ2-1, is as follows: ETGVTQSPTHLIKTRGQQVTLRCSSQSGHNTVSWYQQALGQGPQFIFQYYREEENGRGNFPPRFSGLQFPNYSSELNVNALELDDSALYLCASSLGLAGVDEQFFGPGTRLTVL.

The chain employs TRBV5-3 and TRBJ1-6, with 9 bases identical to TRBD1. TRBV5-3 is reported as an ORF; its role is uncertain. With 4 bases clipped from V and 8 bases from J, the junction kept 1 base outside the gene matches. The CDR3 is 13 amino acids. CDR3 sequence: CARSRTGDSPLHF. The CDR3 region has the DNA TGTGCCAGAAGCCGGACAGGGGATTCACCCCTCCACTTT.

The rearrangement joins TRBV28 to TRBJ1-4; D is uncertain. Trimming left V 4 bases short and J 0 bases short, with 12 bases between. The CDR3 consists of 16 residues. Germline V gene data show CDR1 as MDHEN and CDR2 as SYDVKM. CDR3 bases: TGTGCCAGCAGTTCCCCTGGAGATCCAACTAATGAAAAACTGTTTTTT. As protein: CASSSPGDPTNEKLFF.

The CDR3 here is CASSLQGNNEKLFF. The CDR3 region has the DNA TGTGCCAGCAGCCTGCAGGGAAATAATGAAAAACTGTTTTTT. The chain recombines TRBV11-1 with TRBJ1-4; D possibly corresponds to TRBD1 (5 bases). Germline loops: CDR1 SGHAT, CDR2 FQDESV (reference sequence). This CDR3 spans 14 amino acids. Trimming stripped 5 bases from V and 4 bases from J, with 11 bases between.

The chain carries TRBV2 and TRBJ2-5; D is possibly TRBD2 (6 bases). Looked up from germline, CDR1 is SNHLY and CDR2 is FYNNEI. V lost 6 bases, J lost 0 bases, and 14 bases lay in between. There are 15 residues in the CDR3. CDR3 nucleotide sequence: TGTGCCAGCAGCCCGCCGGCGGGGTACCAAGAGACCCAGTACTTC. This translates into CASSPPAGYQETQYF.

The chain is built from TRBV5-4 and TRBJ2-1, with 14 bases that match TRBD2. Trimming removed 4 bases from V and 8 bases from J; junction bases left unmatched: 11. There are 17 residues in the CDR3. Germline loops: CDR1 SGHNT, CDR2 YYREEE (reference sequence). CDR3 sequence (DNA): TGTGCCAGCAGCCTGTTTCGGGGACTAGCGGGAGACTATGAGCAGTTCTTC. This codes for CASSLFRGLAGDYEQFF.

The CDR3, as DNA: TGTGCCAGTAGTATCGAGGGTCTGGCGAATCAGCCCCAGCATTTT. Translated: CASSIEGLANQPQHF. The chain uses TRBV19 and TRBJ1-5; D gene uncertain. V lost 3 bases and J lost 4, with 13 bases in between. The CDR3 has 15 amino acids. Germline lookup yields CDR1 LNHDA and CDR2 SQIVND (reference sequence).

The V gene is TRBV4-2, the J gene TRBJ1-3; D remains unclear. V was clipped by 2 bases and J by 1 base, with 9 bases between them. The length of the CDR3 is 15 residues. Germline V gene sequence: CDR1 LGHNA, CDR2 YNFKEQ. The CDR3 loop reads CASSQSQVSGNTIYF. For the CDR3, the DNA is TGTGCCAGCAGCCAATCTCAGGTGTCTGGAAACACCATATATTTT.

This clone is large in the sample. V and J are TRBV2 and TRBJ1-2; D is uncertain. Germline V CDR1 and CDR2: SNHLY, FYNNEI. V lost 4 bases and J lost 9, with 9 bases in between. CDR3 length: 11 amino acids. The CDR3 DNA sequence: TGTGCCAGCAGTGTGTCTTTTCGCTACACCTTC. Residues: CASSVSFRYTF.

V usage is TRBV7-2 and J usage is TRBJ2-5; possibly TRBD2 for D (5 bases). Trimming shortened V by 5 bases and J by 1 base, and 8 bases separated the two germline ends. In germline, CDR1 is SGHTA, CDR2 FQGNSA. The CDR3 has 13 amino acids. CDR3 protein: CASSIRGQETQYF. In DNA, the CDR3 is TGTGCCAGCAGCATCCGGGGCCAAGAGACCCAGTACTTC.

This clone has only one observation. CDR3 DNA: TGTGCCAGCAGCCTAATGGCCGAAACCAAGTTGCCCATATATTTT. Translated, it gives CASSLMAETKLPIYF. The J gene is TRBJ1-3, the V gene TRBV5-6; no reliable D call. CDR3 size: 15 residues. V lost 4 bases and J 11 bases, leaving 22 bases between the germline ends. Germline-derived CDR1 and CDR2 are SGHDT and YYEEEE. Looking up the rest from reference TRBV5-6 and TRBJ1-3 gives the full variable domain: DAGVTQSPTHLIKTRGQQVTLRCSPKSGHDTVSWYQQALGQGPQFIFQYYEEEERQRGNFPDRFSGHQFPNYSSELNVNALLLGDSALYLCASSLMAETKLPIYFGEGSWLTVV.

This clone was seen more than once but under ten times. The chain carries TRBV2 and TRBJ2-7; D perhaps matches TRBD2 (6 bases). CDR3 size: 11 residues. CDR1 is SNHLY and CDR2 is FYNNEI in the germline V gene. Trimming shortened V by 11 bases and J by 6 bases, and 14 bases separated the two germline ends. CDR3 amino acids: CAGTGEVEQYF. The CDR3, as DNA: TGTGCCGGGACGGGGGAAGTCGAGCAGTACTTC.

This clone ranks as large (0.1 to 1%). The chain is built from TRBV6-6 and TRBJ1-6, with D maybe TRBD1 (6 bases). Germline V gene lookup returns CDR1 MNHNY and CDR2 SVGAGI (reference sequence). CDR3 length equals 15 residues. Trimming removed 8 bases at V and 7 bases at J, with 18 bases between. The CDR3 is CASQTGRGGNSPLHF. CDR3 sequence (DNA): TGTGCCAGCCAAACCGGGAGGGGGGGGAATTCACCCCTCCACTTT.

The table lists this clone with a few counts. A far larger clone is one nucleotide away, so this likely arose from a read error. The sample carries other DNA sequences with the same CDR3. J is TRBJ1-6 and V is TRBV5-4; TRBD1 might be the D (6 bases). Deletions cut 4 bases from V and 3 bases from J, with 11 bases between. Germline V CDR1 and CDR2: SGHNT, YYREEE (reference sequence). The CDR3 has 15 residues. CDR3 bases: TGTGCCAGCAGCCGGGGGCGCGACTATAATTCACCCCTCCACTTT. Translated, it gives CASSRGRDYNSPLHF. Based on the CDR3 plus reference TRBV5-4 and TRBJ1-6, the full variable domain is ETGVTQSPTHLIKTRGQQVTLRCSSQSGHNTVSWYQQALGQGPQFIFQYYREEENGRGNFPPRFSGLQFPNYSSELNVNALELDDSALYLCASSRGRDYNSPLHFGNGTRLTVT.

J is TRBJ1-1 and V is TRBV5-8; D is perhaps TRBD1 (5 bases). The CDR3 sequence is 15 residues long. The V end was cut by 2 bases, the J end by 1 base, with 12 bases between. The germline V gene encodes CDR1 SGHTS and CDR2 YDEGEE. In DNA form, the CDR3 reads TGTGCCAGCAGCTTTTGGGGCAGGGAGAACACTGAAGCTTTCTTT. This gives the protein CASSFWGRENTEAFF.

The V gene is TRBV9, the J gene TRBJ2-5, with 11 bases identical to TRBD2. With V trimmed by 3 bases and J by 6 bases, 10 bases remained unmatched. CDR1 is SGDLS, CDR2 YYNGEE, per germline. This CDR3 contains 16 residues. The chain's CDR3 is CASSESSGTSGQTQYF. In nucleotides, the CDR3 is TGTGCCAGCAGCGAATCATCCGGGACTAGCGGACAGACCCAGTACTTC. The variable domain in full, completed from reference TRBV9 and TRBJ2-5, reads DSGVTQTPKHLITATGQRVTLRCSPRSGDLSVYWYQQSLDQGLQFLIQYYNGEERAKGNILERFSAQQFPDLHSELNLSSLELGDSALYFCASSESSGTSGQTQYFGPGTRLLVL.

The chain carries TRBV27 and TRBJ2-3; TRBD1 matches at 10 bases. V trimming: 0 bases; J trimming: 1 base; junction bases outside the gene matches: 4. The CDR3 sequence is 17 residues long. From germline, CDR1 is MNHEY and CDR2 SMNVEV (reference sequence). This chain's CDR3 is CASSLSGTGVRTDTQYF. The DNA of the CDR3 is TGTGCCAGCAGTTTATCCGGGACAGGGGTTCGCACAGATACGCAGTATTTT.

A single count supports this clone. The chain carries TRBV7-7 and TRBJ2-3; 9 bases fit TRBD2. CDR1 and CDR2 (germline): SSHAT, FNYEAQ (reference sequence). J lost 2 bases, V lost 6 bases, and 12 bases had no gene match. CDR3 length: 17 residues. The chain's CDR3 is CASSPSIGTSSTDTQYF. Written as DNA, the CDR3 is TGTGCCAGCAGTCCGTCTATTGGGACTAGCTCCACAGATACGCAGTATTTT.

This clone came up a few times. The rearrangement links TRBV7-9 to TRBJ1-2; 8 nucleotides line up with TRBD1. This CDR3 contains 13 residues. Trimming cost V 6 bases and J 1 base; bases outside gene matches: 1. Germline lookup yields CDR1 SEHNR and CDR2 FQNEAQ (reference sequence). CDR3 amino acids: CASSTGGNYGYTF. The CDR3 bases are TGTGCCAGCAGTACAGGGGGTAACTATGGCTACACCTTC.

In this sample, this clone turned up a few times. V and J are TRBV30 and TRBJ2-2; D possibly corresponds to TRBD2 (5 bases). This CDR3 has 13 residues. CDR1 GTSNPN and CDR2 SVGIG come from the germline V gene (reference sequence). Trimming removed 8 bases at V and 0 bases at J, with 10 bases between. CDR3 amino acids: CAGGRANTGELFF. The CDR3, as DNA: TGTGCCGGTGGGCGGGCGAACACCGGGGAGCTGTTTTTT.

The V call is TRBV11-3, the J call TRBJ2-3; no definite D call. Per the germline V gene, CDR1 is SGHNT and CDR2 is YENEEA. V was cut by 2 bases and J by 6 bases, with 9 bases left in between. There are 13 residues in the CDR3. DNA for the CDR3: TGTGCCAGCAGCTTATACCAGGCGGATACGCAGTATTTT. Translation gives CASSLYQADTQYF.

The V and J genes are TRBV7-3 and TRBJ2-1; unclear D gene. Germline-derived CDR1 and CDR2 are SGHTA and FQGTGA. The ends were cut back, 3 bases at V and 8 bases at J, with 14 bases in the middle. The CDR3 extends over 14 amino acids. The CDR3 protein is CASSLRPSVDEQFF. The CDR3 bases are TGTGCCAGCAGCTTGCGTCCCAGCGTCGATGAGCAGTTCTTC.

The V call is TRBV6-1, the J call TRBJ2-7; D gene ambiguous. The CDR3 length is 13 residues. The germline CDR1 and CDR2 sequences are MNHNS and SASEGT. V dropped 1 base and J dropped 2 bases, with 6 bases sitting between them. The CDR3 is CASSEDGAYEQYV. The DNA of the CDR3 is TGTGCCAGCAGTGAAGATGGGGCCTACGAGCAGTACGTC.

The chain couples TRBV5-1 to TRBJ1-6; 7 bases are a match to TRBD1. The J segment lost 5 bases and the V segment lost 7 bases, leaving 6 bases of the junction unmatched. Germline-derived CDR1 and CDR2 are SGHRS and YFSETQ. This CDR3 region has 14 residues. Here the CDR3 DNA reads TGCGCCAGCGGGCTCGGGACAGATAATTCACCCCTCCACTTT. Translation: CASGLGTDNSPLHF. Drawing the rest from reference TRBV5-1 and TRBJ1-6, the complete variable domain is KAGVTQTPRYLIKTRGQQVTLSCSPISGHRSVSWYQQTPGQGLQFLFEYFSETQRNKGNFPGRFSGRQFSNSRSEMNVSTLELGDSALYLCASGLGTDNSPLHFGNGTRLTVT.

J is TRBJ1-5 and V is TRBV18; TRBD1 agrees at 9 bases. CDR3 length equals 16 residues. Germline loops: CDR1 KGHSH, CDR2 LQKENI. The V and J ends lost 2 bases and 0 bases, in that order; junction bases with no gene match: 2. CDR3 amino acids: CASSPGTGYSNQPQHF. The CDR3 DNA reads TGTGCCAGCTCACCAGGGACAGGGTATAGCAATCAGCCCCAGCATTTT.

The genes are TRBV5-6 and TRBJ2-5; D gene unclear. Germline CDR1 and CDR2: SGHDT and YYEEEE. This CDR3 contains 13 residues. V was pared by 0 bases and J by 2 bases, with 5 bases between. The CDR3 loop is CASSLAAQETQYF. The CDR3 nucleotides are TGTGCCAGCAGCTTGGCGGCTCAAGAGACCCAGTACTTC.

In this sample, this clone turned up a few times. The CDR3 loop reads CASSPTGQGLRAFF. The CDR3 nucleotides read TGCGCCAGCAGCCCTACAGGACAGGGGTTAAGGGCTTTCTTT. The chain carries TRBV4-1 and TRBJ1-1; 9 bases match TRBD1. CDR3 size: 14 residues. The V gene end was trimmed by 4 bases and the J gene end by 11 bases; junction bases not matched to a gene: 11. Germline-derived CDR1 and CDR2 are MGHRA and YSYEKL.